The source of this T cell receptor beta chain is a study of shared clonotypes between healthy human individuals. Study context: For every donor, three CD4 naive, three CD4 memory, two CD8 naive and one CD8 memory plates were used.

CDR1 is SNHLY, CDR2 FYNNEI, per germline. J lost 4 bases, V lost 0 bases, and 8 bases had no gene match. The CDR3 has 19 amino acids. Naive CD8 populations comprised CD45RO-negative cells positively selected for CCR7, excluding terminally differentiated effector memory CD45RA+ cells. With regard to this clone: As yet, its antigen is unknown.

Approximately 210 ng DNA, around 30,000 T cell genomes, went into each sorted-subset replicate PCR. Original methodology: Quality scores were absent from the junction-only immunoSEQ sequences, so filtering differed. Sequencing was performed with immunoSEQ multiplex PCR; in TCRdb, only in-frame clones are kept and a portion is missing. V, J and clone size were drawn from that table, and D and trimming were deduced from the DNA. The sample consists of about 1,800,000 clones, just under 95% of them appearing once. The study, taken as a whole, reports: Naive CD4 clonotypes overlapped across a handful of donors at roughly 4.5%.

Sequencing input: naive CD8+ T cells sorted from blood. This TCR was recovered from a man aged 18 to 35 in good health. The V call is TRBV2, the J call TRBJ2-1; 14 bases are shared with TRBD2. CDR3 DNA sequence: TGTGCCAGCAGTGAAGCGGGAGGACTAGCGGGGGGACCTTACAATGAGCAGTTCTTC. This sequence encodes CASSEAGGLAGGPYNEQFF.